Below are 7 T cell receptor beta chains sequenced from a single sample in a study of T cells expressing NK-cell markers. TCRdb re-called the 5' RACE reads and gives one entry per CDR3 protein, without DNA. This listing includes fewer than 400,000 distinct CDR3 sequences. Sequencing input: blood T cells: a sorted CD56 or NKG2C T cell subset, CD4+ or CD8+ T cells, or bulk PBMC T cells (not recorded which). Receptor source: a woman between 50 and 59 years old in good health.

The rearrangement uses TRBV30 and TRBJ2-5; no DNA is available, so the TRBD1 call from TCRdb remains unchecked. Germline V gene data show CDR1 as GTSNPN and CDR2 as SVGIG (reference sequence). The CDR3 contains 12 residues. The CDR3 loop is CAGDRAQETQYF.

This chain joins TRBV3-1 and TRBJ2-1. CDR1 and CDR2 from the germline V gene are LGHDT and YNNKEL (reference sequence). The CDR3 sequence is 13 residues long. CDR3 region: CASSQLNNNEQFF.

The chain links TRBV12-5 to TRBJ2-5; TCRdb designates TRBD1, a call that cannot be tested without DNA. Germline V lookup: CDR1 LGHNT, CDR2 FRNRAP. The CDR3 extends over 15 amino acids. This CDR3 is CASGLPWTGSETQYF.

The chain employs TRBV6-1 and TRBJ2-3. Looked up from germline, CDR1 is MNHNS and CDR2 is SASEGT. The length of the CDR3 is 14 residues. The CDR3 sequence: CASSDYTLTDTQYF.

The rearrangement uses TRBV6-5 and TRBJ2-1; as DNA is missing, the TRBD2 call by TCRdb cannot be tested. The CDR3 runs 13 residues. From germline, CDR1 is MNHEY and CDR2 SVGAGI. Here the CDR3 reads CASRTSGRSEQFF.

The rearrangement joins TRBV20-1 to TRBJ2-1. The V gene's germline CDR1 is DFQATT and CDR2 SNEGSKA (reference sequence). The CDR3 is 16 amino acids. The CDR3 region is CSYSGASQSSYNEQFF.

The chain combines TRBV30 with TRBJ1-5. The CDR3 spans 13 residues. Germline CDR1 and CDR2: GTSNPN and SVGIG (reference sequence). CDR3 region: CAWSAGLPSPQHF.